Listed below are T cell receptor beta chains from one sample, sequenced in a study of radiotherapy plus CTLA-4 blockade in lung cancer. Profiling relied on immunoSEQ multiplex PCR, and the TCRdb table lists in-frame clones only, not all of them. The table records about 13,000 clones, roughly 86% of them present only once. Sequences were derived from peripheral blood, sampled from a patient treated with radiotherapy plus ipilimumab. The origin of the receptors is a human donor with non-small cell lung cancer that progressed on radiotherapy plus ipilimumab. Some clones in this sample may be carry-over from other donors' samples. CDR3s include the opening cysteine and the closing phenylalanine or tryptophan. The order of the fields is V gene, D gene, J gene, clone size, CDR3 protein, CDR3 DNA. D genes are given only for firm matches. Only part of the rows carry a size: once, few, many, or a class if the clone is expanded.

TRBV5-4	NA	TRBJ1-1	NA	CASSIQINTEAFF	TGTGCCAGCAGCATACAAATAAACACTGAAGCTTTCTTT
TRBV19	NA	TRBJ1-5	NA	CASRNTNQPQHF	TGTGCCAGTAGAAACACGAATCAGCCCCAGCATTTT
TRBV5-4	NA	TRBJ2-7	NA	CASSLNRQAYEQYF	TGTGCCAGCAGCTTGAATAGACAGGCCTACGAGCAGTACTTC
TRBV18	NA	TRBJ1-2	NA	CASSRGTIANYGYTF	TGTGCCAGCTCACGGGGGACAATAGCTAACTATGGCTACACCTTC
TRBV9	TRBD2	TRBJ2-1	few	CASSETSGRAGNEQFF	TGTGCCAGCAGCGAGACTAGCGGGAGGGCCGGGAATGAGCAGTTCTTC
TRBV6-1	TRBD2	TRBJ2-7	once	CASSARETSLGYEQYF	TGTGCCAGCAGTGCAAGAGAGACTAGCCTGGGATACGAGCAGTACTTC
TRBV11-2	TRBD2	TRBJ2-1	once	CASSFLAGHLGNEQFF	TGTGCCAGCAGCTTTTTAGCGGGACATCTAGGCAATGAGCAGTTCTTC
TRBV15	NA	TRBJ2-1	NA	CATSRDQYNEQFF	TGTGCCACCAGCAGAGATCAATACAATGAGCAGTTCTTC
TRBV5-4	TRBD2	TRBJ2-3	NA	CASSLPLSGTKDTQYF	TGTGCCAGCAGCTTGCCCCTGAGCGGGACGAAAGATACGCAGTATTTT
TRBV7-9	TRBD2	TRBJ2-5	NA	CASSSTPGLGTQYF	TGTGCCAGCAGCAGTACTCCGGGACTAGGGACCCAGTACTTC
TRBV7-2	TRBD2	TRBJ2-7	NA	CASSSRTSSYEQYF	TGTGCCAGCAGCTCACGGACTAGTTCCTACGAGCAGTACTTC
TRBV19	NA	TRBJ1-2	NA	CASSVLGGNDYGYTF	TGTGCCAGTAGCGTTCTGGGGGGAAACGACTATGGCTACACCTTC
TRBV7-2	TRBD2	TRBJ2-3	NA	CASSLGPPAGGTDTQYF	TGTGCCAGCAGCTTAGGCCCCCCGGCGGGAGGAACAGATACGCAGTATTTT
TRBV6-5	TRBD1	TRBJ1-6	few	CASRPPGQGRSPLHF	TGTGCCAGCAGACCCCCGGGACAGGGGAGATCACCCCTCCACTTT
TRBV7-9	TRBD2	TRBJ2-1	NA	CASSLAGGINEQFF	TGTGCCAGCAGCTTAGCGGGAGGGATCAATGAGCAGTTCTTC
TRBV5-5	TRBD1	TRBJ1-5	once	CASRAGGGYSNQPQHF	TGTGCCAGCAGGGCCGGAGGGGGCTATAGCAATCAGCCCCAGCATTTT
TRBV2	TRBD2	TRBJ2-7	NA	CASSKPLARGLYEQYF	TGTGCCAGCAGTAAACCTCTGGCGCGGGGGTTATACGAGCAGTACTTC
TRBV11-2	NA	TRBJ1-2	NA	CASSSGQSANYGYTF	TGTGCCAGCAGCTCCGGACAGTCCGCTAACTATGGCTACACCTTC
TRBV27	TRBD2	TRBJ2-2	NA	CASRTGLAGGRDTGELFF	TGTGCCAGCAGGACTGGACTAGCGGGAGGGAGGGACACCGGGGAGCTGTTTTTT
TRBV27	TRBD1	TRBJ2-2	NA	CASSLGQGGHRELFF	TGTGCCAGCAGTCTGGGACAGGGAGGGCACCGGGAGCTGTTTTTT
TRBV14	NA	TRBJ2-7	NA	CASSQLTGFLSEQYF	TGTGCCAGCAGCCAACTTACAGGGTTTCTGAGCGAGCAGTACTTC
TRBV11-2	TRBD2	TRBJ2-1	NA	CASSSTTPLALGSYNEQFF	TGTGCCAGCAGCTCCACGACCCCACTAGCGCTGGGCTCCTACAATGAGCAGTTCTTC
TRBV19	TRBD2	TRBJ2-2	NA	CASSIDSGYSGELFF	TGTGCCAGTAGTATAGATAGCGGGTATTCCGGGGAGCTGTTTTTT
TRBV19	TRBD2	TRBJ2-2	NA	CASRVREGTGELFF	TGTGCCAGTAGGGTTAGGGAGGGCACCGGGGAGCTGTTTTTT
TRBV11-2	TRBD2	TRBJ2-2	NA	CASRGGGAITGELFF	TGTGCCAGCAGGGGCGGGGGGGCGATCACCGGGGAGCTGTTTTTT
TRBV5-5	NA	TRBJ2-2	few	CASSPINTGELFF	TGTGCCAGCAGCCCTATCAACACCGGGGAGCTGTTTTTT
TRBV4-1	NA	TRBJ2-3	NA	CASSPRSQGLVSTDTQYF	TGCGCCAGCAGCCCACGAAGCCAGGGGCTAGTAAGCACAGATACGCAGTATTTT
TRBV6-6	TRBD1	TRBJ2-7	NA	CASRSTGTGAYEQYF	TGTGCCAGCAGATCCACCGGGACAGGGGCCTACGAGCAGTACTTC
TRBV7-9	NA	TRBJ1-2	NA	CASSLFLSGQGYTF	TGTGCCAGCAGCTTATTCCTGTCAGGGCAGGGCTACACCTTC
TRBV12-5	TRBD2	TRBJ2-3	NA	CASGLGSGGHAFEDTQYF	TGTGCTAGTGGTTTGGGTAGCGGGGGGCACGCCTTTGAGGATACGCAGTATTTT
TRBV2	TRBD2	TRBJ2-1	NA	CASSDGAGNYNEQFF	TGTGCCAGCAGTGATGGAGCGGGAAATTACAATGAGCAGTTCTTC
TRBV19	TRBD1	TRBJ1-3	NA	CASRSQGGLTIYF	TGTGCCAGTAGGTCCCAGGGGGGACTCACCATATATTTT
TRBV6-6	NA	TRBJ2-7	NA	CASSYGLSYEQYF	TGTGCCAGCAGTTATGGCCTCTCCTACGAGCAGTACTTC
TRBV6-1	TRBD1	TRBJ1-4	medium-sized	CASSWDRGAEKLFF	TGTGCCAGCAGTTGGGACAGGGGCGCGGAAAAACTGTTTTTT
TRBV6-5	NA	TRBJ2-3	NA	CASSYTRIGDTQYF	TGTGCCAGCAGTTACACGAGGATTGGGGATACGCAGTATTTT
TRBV27	TRBD2	TRBJ2-1	once	CASSRIIAGVYNEQFF	TGTGCCAGCAGCCGGATCATAGCGGGAGTATACAATGAGCAGTTCTTC
TRBV19	NA	TRBJ1-1	NA	CASSNQGLGNTEAFF	TGTGCCAGTAGTAATCAGGGTCTCGGGAACACTGAAGCTTTCTTT
TRBV6-1	NA	TRBJ2-3	NA	CASILVRGSTDTQYF	TGTGCCAGCATCCTTGTAAGGGGAAGCACAGATACGCAGTATTTT
TRBV9	TRBD1	TRBJ1-2	NA	CASMRGQGNYGYTF	TGTGCCAGCATGCGAGGACAGGGGAACTATGGCTACACCTTC
TRBV5-4	NA	TRBJ1-6	NA	CASSLARPNSTLHF	TGTGCCAGCAGCTTGGCCCGCCCCAACTCGACCCTCCACTTT
TRBV19	NA	TRBJ2-7	NA	CASSAARSYSYEQYF	TGTGCCAGTAGTGCGGCGCGGTCTTACTCCTACGAGCAGTACTTC
TRBV7-2	NA	TRBJ1-4	NA	CASSLVQGTNEKLFF	TGTGCCAGCAGCTTAGTGCAGGGCACTAATGAAAAACTGTTTTTT
TRBV10-3	TRBD1	TRBJ2-1	NA	CAITEGQGPSIGEQFF	TGTGCCATTACGGAGGGACAGGGGCCTTCGATAGGAGAGCAGTTCTTC
TRBV7-8	TRBD1	TRBJ2-7	NA	CASSPRDSAYEQYF	TGTGCCAGCAGCCCCCGGGACAGCGCCTACGAGCAGTACTTC
TRBV28	TRBD2	TRBJ2-1	NA	CASRDSGSRRDNEQFF	TGTGCCAGCAGGGATAGCGGGAGTAGGAGGGACAATGAGCAGTTCTTC
TRBV18	TRBD2	TRBJ2-2	NA	CASSPSSGGTGELFF	TGTGCCAGCTCACCTAGCAGCGGGGGGACCGGGGAGCTGTTTTTT
TRBV5-1	NA	TRBJ2-7	NA	CASSLGQENYEQYF	TGCGCCAGCAGCTTGGGACAAGAAAACTACGAGCAGTACTTC
TRBV29-1	NA	TRBJ1-2	NA	CSVESGTNYGYTF	TGCAGCGTTGAATCGGGTACTAACTATGGCTACACCTTC
TRBV6-4	TRBD2	TRBJ2-3	NA	CASSVVAGSTDTQYF	TGTGCCAGCAGTGTCGTAGCGGGAAGCACAGATACGCAGTATTTT
TRBV28	TRBD1	TRBJ1-2	NA	CASRTGQGSYGYTF	TGTGCCAGCAGAACGGGACAGGGAAGCTATGGCTACACCTTC
TRBV27	NA	TRBJ2-1	NA	CASSLFAVINYNEQFF	TGTGCCAGCAGTTTATTTGCGGTGATAAACTACAATGAGCAGTTCTTC
TRBV10-3	NA	TRBJ2-7	NA	CAISEDRSSYEQYF	TGTGCCATCAGTGAGGACAGGAGCTCCTACGAGCAGTACTTC
TRBV6-5	TRBD1	TRBJ2-7	NA	CASSYGGQGVDEQYF	TGTGCCAGCAGTTACGGAGGACAGGGGGTCGACGAGCAGTACTTC
TRBV11-2	TRBD1	TRBJ2-1	NA	CASSSATVVGGFYNEQFF	TGTGCCAGCAGCTCAGCCACGGTGGTAGGGGGCTTCTACAATGAGCAGTTCTTC
TRBV5-6	TRBD2	TRBJ2-5	NA	CASSLLAGPRETQYF	TGTGCCAGCAGCCTACTAGCGGGACCCCGAGAGACCCAGTACTTC
TRBV10-1	TRBD2	TRBJ2-7	NA	CASSPNSGGYEQYF	TGCGCCAGCAGTCCCAACTCGGGGGGCTACGAGCAGTACTTC